Listed below are T cell receptor beta chains from one sample, sequenced in a study of blood T cells in healthy people across ages. Via MiXCR, TCRdb re-called the 5' RACE reads, giving one row per CDR3 protein. This table holds some 1,500,000 distinct CDR3 sequences, 35% to 45% found once. The sequencing input was blood. These receptors originate from a woman under 30 in good health. Both conserved end residues are part of each CDR3. D genes are given only for firm matches. Some rows have no size entry. The others give once, few or many, or a class for an expanded clone.

d_call: -; cdr3_length: 12; v_call: TRBV20-1; clone_size: -; j_call: TRBJ1-1; cdr3_nt: TGCAGTGCTAGAGATCACAGTGATGAAGCTTTCTTT; cdr3_aa: CSARDHSDEAFF
d_call: -; cdr3_length: 12; v_call: TRBV12-3/TRBV12-4; clone_size: many; j_call: TRBJ2-7; cdr3_nt: TGTGCCAGCAGTTTGGGGGGGCACGAGCAGTACTTC; cdr3_aa: CASSLGGHEQYF
d_call: -; cdr3_length: 11; v_call: TRBV20-1; clone_size: -; j_call: TRBJ2-7; cdr3_nt: TGCAGTGCTCACAGGGTTTACGAGCAGTACTTC; cdr3_aa: CSAHRVYEQYF
d_call: -; cdr3_length: 13; v_call: TRBV27; clone_size: -; j_call: TRBJ1-2; cdr3_nt: TGTGCCAGCAGGCGGCCTAACAGCTATGGCTACACCTTC; cdr3_aa: CASRRPNSYGYTF
d_call: TRBD1; cdr3_length: 13; v_call: TRBV6-1; clone_size: -; j_call: TRBJ1-2; cdr3_nt: TGTGCCAGCAGCCCGGGACAGGTTCTTGGCTACACCTTC; cdr3_aa: CASSPGQVLGYTF
d_call: -; cdr3_length: 15; v_call: TRBV6-2/TRBV6-3; clone_size: -; j_call: TRBJ1-2; cdr3_nt: TGTGCCAGCAGTACCGGGACGGATGCTAACTATGGCTACACCTTC; cdr3_aa: CASSTGTDANYGYTF
d_call: -; cdr3_length: 12; v_call: TRBV6-6; clone_size: -; j_call: TRBJ2-5; cdr3_nt: TGTGCCACCCTAGGACCCGAAGAGACCCAGTACTTC; cdr3_aa: CATLGPEETQYF
d_call: TRBD1; cdr3_length: 16; v_call: TRBV4-1; clone_size: -; j_call: TRBJ2-7; cdr3_nt: TGCGCCAGCAGCCTTAAGCGCTTCGGACAGGGATACGAGCAGTACTTC; cdr3_aa: CASSLKRFGQGYEQYF
d_call: -; cdr3_length: 13; v_call: TRBV29-1; clone_size: -; j_call: TRBJ1-1; cdr3_nt: TGCAGCGTTCAACAGATGAGGAACACTGAAGCTTTCTTT; cdr3_aa: CSVQQMRNTEAFF
d_call: TRBD2; cdr3_length: 14; v_call: TRBV7-9; clone_size: few; j_call: TRBJ2-1; cdr3_nt: TGTGCCAGCCGGACCGGGACTAGCGCCAATGAGCAGTTCTTC; cdr3_aa: CASRTGTSANEQFF
d_call: TRBD2; cdr3_length: 16; v_call: TRBV25-1; clone_size: -; j_call: TRBJ2-7; cdr3_nt: TGTGCCAGCAGTGAACAGCTAGCGGGCAAACTCAATGAGCAGTACTTC; cdr3_aa: CASSEQLAGKLNEQYF
d_call: -; cdr3_length: 15; v_call: TRBV2; clone_size: -; j_call: TRBJ2-5; cdr3_nt: TGTGCCAGCACCGAGTCGGGAGTGGGGCAAGAGACCCAGTACTTC; cdr3_aa: CASTESGVGQETQYF
d_call: -; cdr3_length: 13; v_call: TRBV18; clone_size: -; j_call: TRBJ2-5; cdr3_nt: TGTGCCAGCTCACCACCGACGTGGGAGACCCAGTACTTC; cdr3_aa: CASSPPTWETQYF
d_call: -; cdr3_length: 14; v_call: TRBV18; clone_size: few; j_call: TRBJ1-1; cdr3_nt: TGTGCCAGCTCACCATCCAGCGGATACACTGAAGCTTTCTTT; cdr3_aa: CASSPSSGYTEAFF
d_call: TRBD1; cdr3_length: 14; v_call: TRBV7-8; clone_size: -; j_call: TRBJ2-1; cdr3_nt: TGTGCCAGCAGCAAGCCGACAGGGTACAATGAGCAGTTCTTC; cdr3_aa: CASSKPTGYNEQFF
d_call: TRBD2; cdr3_length: 16; v_call: TRBV7-8; clone_size: many; j_call: TRBJ2-5; cdr3_nt: TGTGCCAGCAGCCAGAGGACTAGCGGGGACCAAGAGACCCAGTACTTC; cdr3_aa: CASSQRTSGDQETQYF
d_call: -; cdr3_length: 16; v_call: TRBV4-1; clone_size: many; j_call: TRBJ2-5; cdr3_nt: TGCGCCAGCAGCCAAGATCGGACTTTTGGGGTAGAGACCCAGTACTTC; cdr3_aa: CASSQDRTFGVETQYF
d_call: -; cdr3_length: 13; v_call: TRBV20-1; clone_size: -; j_call: TRBJ2-7; cdr3_nt: TGCAGTGCCCACCGGGACTCCAGCTACGAGCAGTACTTC; cdr3_aa: CSAHRDSSYEQYF
d_call: TRBD1; cdr3_length: 15; v_call: TRBV2; clone_size: few; j_call: TRBJ1-5; cdr3_nt: TGTGCCAGCAGCCAAGGACAGGTGGGAAATCAGCCCCAGCATTTT; cdr3_aa: CASSQGQVGNQPQHF
d_call: TRBD1; cdr3_length: 13; v_call: TRBV7-2; clone_size: few; j_call: TRBJ1-2; cdr3_nt: TGTGCCAGCAGCCGGGACAGGGATCCTGGCTACACCTTC; cdr3_aa: CASSRDRDPGYTF
d_call: -; cdr3_length: 12; v_call: TRBV12-3/TRBV12-4; clone_size: -; j_call: TRBJ2-3; cdr3_nt: TGTGCCAGCAGTGGGGAGACAGATACGCAGTATTTT; cdr3_aa: CASSGETDTQYF
d_call: -; cdr3_length: 14; v_call: TRBV27; clone_size: few; j_call: TRBJ2-3; cdr3_nt: TGTGCCAGCAGTCTAGACAGGCATGAAGATACGCAGTATTTT; cdr3_aa: CASSLDRHEDTQYF
d_call: TRBD1; cdr3_length: 14; v_call: TRBV6-6; clone_size: few; j_call: TRBJ1-5; cdr3_nt: TGTGCCAGCAGCCCCGGGACAGTCGATCAGCCCCAGCATTTT; cdr3_aa: CASSPGTVDQPQHF
d_call: -; cdr3_length: 13; v_call: TRBV7-9; clone_size: few; j_call: TRBJ2-1; cdr3_nt: TGTGCCAGCAGCTTAGCGCAGTTTAATGAGCAGTTCTTC; cdr3_aa: CASSLAQFNEQFF
d_call: TRBD2; cdr3_length: 20; v_call: TRBV24-1; clone_size: -; j_call: TRBJ2-1; cdr3_nt: TGTGCCACCAGTGATCCCTCCAGCGGGACTAGCGGGAGCTCCTACAATGAGCAGTTCTTC; cdr3_aa: CATSDPSSGTSGSSYNEQFF
d_call: -; cdr3_length: 13; v_call: TRBV11-2; clone_size: -; j_call: TRBJ2-5; cdr3_nt: TGTGCCAGCAGCTCCCTCAACCAAGAGACCCAGTACTTC; cdr3_aa: CASSSLNQETQYF
d_call: -; cdr3_length: 18; v_call: TRBV12-3/TRBV12-4; clone_size: -; j_call: TRBJ1-2; cdr3_nt: TGTGCCAGCAGTTATGGGGACATAGGTGCGGAAGTGGGCTATGGCTACACCTTC; cdr3_aa: CASSYGDIGAEVGYGYTF
d_call: -; cdr3_length: 14; v_call: TRBV24-1; clone_size: few; j_call: TRBJ2-1; cdr3_nt: TGTGCCACCAGTGGGGGACTTTTAGATAATGAGCAGTTCTTC; cdr3_aa: CATSGGLLDNEQFF
d_call: TRBD2; cdr3_length: 15; v_call: TRBV6-1; clone_size: -; j_call: TRBJ2-7; cdr3_nt: TGTGCCAGTGATCCCCCTAGCGGGTTATACAATGAGCAGTACTTC; cdr3_aa: CASDPPSGLYNEQYF
d_call: TRBD1; cdr3_length: 16; v_call: TRBV20-1; clone_size: -; j_call: TRBJ2-3; cdr3_nt: TGCAGTGCTAGAGGGTTAGGGGACAGGGGGCTAGGTACGCAGTATTTT; cdr3_aa: CSARGLGDRGLGTQYF
d_call: TRBD2; cdr3_length: 19; v_call: TRBV6-2/TRBV6-3; clone_size: -; j_call: TRBJ2-3; cdr3_nt: TGTGCCGGCAGTTACTCGACCTGGACTAGCGGGAGAACCGCAGATACGCAGTATTTT; cdr3_aa: CAGSYSTWTSGRTADTQYF
d_call: TRBD2; cdr3_length: 17; v_call: TRBV20-1; clone_size: few; j_call: TRBJ2-4; cdr3_nt: TGCAGTGCAGAGGGACTAGCGAAGGGAATAGCCAAAAACATTCAGTACTTC; cdr3_aa: CSAEGLAKGIAKNIQYF
d_call: -; cdr3_length: 14; v_call: TRBV20-1; clone_size: -; j_call: TRBJ1-1; cdr3_nt: TGCAGTGCTAGTTGGCAGGGACGGAACACTGAAGCTTTCTTT; cdr3_aa: CSASWQGRNTEAFF
d_call: TRBD1; cdr3_length: 15; v_call: TRBV3-1; clone_size: -; j_call: TRBJ2-7; cdr3_nt: TGTGCCAGCAGCCAAGATGGGACAGGGGCAGGCGAGCAGTACTTC; cdr3_aa: CASSQDGTGAGEQYF
d_call: -; cdr3_length: 13; v_call: TRBV5-1; clone_size: few; j_call: TRBJ2-3; cdr3_nt: TGCGCCAGCAGCTATGGACAGACAGATACGCAGTATTTT; cdr3_aa: CASSYGQTDTQYF
d_call: -; cdr3_length: 13; v_call: TRBV20-1; clone_size: -; j_call: TRBJ2-5; cdr3_nt: TGCAGTGCTTCGGCCAGTTCCCAAGAGACCCAGTACTTC; cdr3_aa: CSASASSQETQYF
d_call: -; cdr3_length: 17; v_call: TRBV4-2; clone_size: -; j_call: TRBJ2-1; cdr3_nt: TGTGCCAGCAGCCAAGACCCCGGAGACGTCTTCTACAATGAGCAGTTCTTC; cdr3_aa: CASSQDPGDVFYNEQFF